The 24 T cell receptor beta chains listed next were all sequenced from one sample in a study of beta chain features in type 1 diabetes (dated by TCRdb to between 2018 and 2020). The library relied on the immunoSEQ multiplex PCR assay. All of the isolated RNA was reverse transcribed with the High Capacity cDNA Reverse Transcription Kit, so expressed TCRB transcripts were sequenced. Drawn from immuneACCESS, this table holds only the in-frame rearrangements with V and J called that TCRdb kept. Clones are partly lost; checked studies trace under half to an unresolved V gene and leave the rest unexplained. Within this sample are 200,000 to 250,000 clones, with around 65% of them counted one time only. The ten most abundant clones make up approximately 0.053% of the sample. The sample comprised naive CD4+ T cells from blood. The cell subset or site label on this specimen signifies: true naive CD4+ T cells. Every receptor here comes from a man younger than 40 in good health.

The CDR3 reads CATSARDSSYNEQFF. CDR3 nucleotides: TGTGCCACCAGCGCCCGGGACTCGAGTTACAATGAGCAGTTCTTC. This rearrangement joins TRBV15 to TRBJ2-1, with D possibly TRBD2 on 6 matching bases. Germline CDR1 and CDR2: LNHNV and YYDKDF (reference sequence). V shed 5 bases and J shed 4 bases, with 15 bases lying between them. CDR3 length: 15 amino acids.

This clone has just a few counts. CDR3 DNA: TGTGCCAGCAGCTTGGACGGACGGGATTCATACGAGCAGTACTTC. As protein: CASSLDGRDSYEQYF. This chain connects TRBV5-4 to TRBJ2-7; maybe TRBD2 (5 bases). The ends were cut back, 0 bases at V and 4 bases at J, with 14 bases in the middle. This CDR3 comprises 15 residues. Germline loops: CDR1 SGHNT, CDR2 YYREEE (reference sequence).

V is TRBV29-1 and J is TRBJ2-1; D unresolved. Germline V CDR1 and CDR2: SQVTM, ANQGSEA. V gave up 5 bases and J gave up 0 bases, with 11 bases separating them. CDR3 length: 14 amino acids. In nucleotides, the CDR3 is TGCAGCGTTAACTGGGTCCTCTCCTACAATGAGCAGTTCTTC. It specifies CSVNWVLSYNEQFF.

CDR3 region: CAWRASGADTQYF. The DNA for the CDR3 is TGTGCCTGGAGAGCATCCGGCGCAGATACGCAGTATTTT. The chain recombines TRBV30 with TRBJ2-3, with D unresolved. V was cut by 3 bases and J by 4 bases, with 11 bases left in between. Germline V lookup: CDR1 GTSNPN, CDR2 SVGIG (reference sequence). The CDR3 has 13 residues.

This rearrangement joins TRBV14 to TRBJ1-2; no reliable D call. Germline CDR1 and CDR2: SGHDN and FVKESK. The CDR3 sequence is 12 residues long. The V end lost 3 bases, the J end lost 0 bases, and 2 bases lay between the germline ends. The CDR3 coding sequence is TGTGCCAGCAGCCACGCTAACTATGGCTACACCTTC. Translation: CASSHANYGYTF.

This clone came up a few times. The chain has TRBV6-5 and TRBJ2-7; perhaps TRBD1 as D (6 bases). Germline assignment: CDR1 MNHEY and CDR2 SVGAGI. CDR3 size: 16 residues. Trimming took 0 bases from V and 7 from J, leaving 19 bases between them. CDR3 region: CASSYSKIAQGREQYF. The CDR3 coding sequence is TGTGCCAGCAGTTACTCGAAGATTGCACAGGGCCGAGAGCAGTACTTC.

The chain combines TRBV5-1 with TRBJ2-5; D is perhaps TRBD2 (5 bases). Germline V lookup: CDR1 SGHRS, CDR2 YFSETQ. The V gene lost 0 bases and the J gene lost 5 bases, with 14 bases spanning the gap. The CDR3 totals 15 residues. The CDR3 protein is CASSLGLLGRETQYF. The CDR3 nucleotides read TGCGCCAGCAGCTTGGGCCTACTAGGAAGGGAGACCCAGTACTTC. The variable domain in full, completed from reference TRBV5-1 and TRBJ2-5, reads KAGVTQTPRYLIKTRGQQVTLSCSPISGHRSVSWYQQTPGQGLQFLFEYFSETQRNKGNFPGRFSGRQFSNSRSEMNVSTLELGDSALYLCASSLGLLGRETQYFGPGTRLLVL.

A few counts support this clone. The chain uses TRBV7-9 and TRBJ2-7, with a possible D match to TRBD2 (6 bases). V lost 0 bases, J lost 7 bases, and 7 bases lay in between. Germline assignment: CDR1 SEHNR and CDR2 FQNEAQ (reference sequence). The CDR3 has 12 residues. CDR3 bases: TGTGCCAGCAGCTTAGCGGCGGGAGAGCAGTACTTC. Encoded protein: CASSLAAGEQYF.

The chain joins TRBV14 to TRBJ1-5; possibly TRBD1 for D (5 bases). The CDR3 is 15 amino acids. Deletions cut 0 bases from V and 4 bases from J, with 10 bases between. In germline, CDR1 is SGHDN, CDR2 FVKESK. CDR3 region: CASSQDGTENQPQHF. The CDR3 coding sequence is TGTGCCAGCAGCCAAGACGGGACGGAAAATCAGCCCCAGCATTTT.

V gene TRBV6-5 combines with J gene TRBJ2-7; TRBD2 matches at 9 bases. Unmatched junction bases numbered 3, after V lost 0 bases and J lost 0 bases. Germline CDR1 MNHEY, CDR2 SVGAGI. This CDR3 is 16 amino acids long. The CDR3 nucleotides read TGTGCCAGCAGTTACTCGATGACTAGCGGCTCCTACGAGCAGTACTTC. Amino acid sequence: CASSYSMTSGSYEQYF.

V gene TRBV30 combines with J gene TRBJ2-5; 7 nucleotides agree with TRBD1. The junction had 6 bases not matched to a gene; V was cut back by 8 bases and J by 3 bases. The germline gives CDR1 GTSNPN, CDR2 SVGIG (reference sequence). The CDR3 is 12 residues long. The CDR3: CARRDSKETQYF. Written as DNA, the CDR3 is TGTGCCCGCCGGGACAGTAAAGAGACCCAGTACTTC.

The V gene is TRBV13, the J gene TRBJ1-1; D uncertain. The CDR3 has 13 amino acids. Trimming left V 2 bases short and J 0 bases short, with 4 bases between. Germline loops: CDR1 PRHDT, CDR2 FYEKMQ (reference sequence). CDR3 sequence: CASSLKVNTEAFF. The CDR3 DNA reads as TGTGCCAGCAGCTTAAAGGTGAACACTGAAGCTTTCTTT. Full variable domain (outside the CDR3, taken from reference TRBV13 and TRBJ1-1): AAGVIQSPRHLIKEKRETATLKCYPIPRHDTVYWYQQGPGQDPQFLISFYEKMQSDKGSIPDRFSAQQFSDYHSELNMSSLELGDSALYFCASSLKVNTEAFFGQGTRLTVV.

V is TRBV5-4 and J is TRBJ2-2; D perhaps matches TRBD1 (6 bases). CDR1 and CDR2 from the germline V gene are SGHNT and YYREEE (reference sequence). Trimming stripped 2 bases from V and 7 bases from J, with 6 bases between. The CDR3 runs to 12 residues. The CDR3 nucleotides read TGTGCCAGCAGCTTACAGGGCGGGGAGCTGTTTTTT. Protein: CASSLQGGELFF. Full variable domain (missing parts from reference TRBV5-4 and TRBJ2-2): ETGVTQSPTHLIKTRGQQVTLRCSSQSGHNTVSWYQQALGQGPQFIFQYYREEENGRGNFPPRFSGLQFPNYSSELNVNALELDDSALYLCASSLQGGELFFGEGSRLTVL.

V is TRBV7-9 and J is TRBJ2-7; maybe TRBD2 (5 bases). This CDR3 is 15 amino acids long. V shed 5 bases and J shed 0 bases, with 14 bases lying between them. From germline, CDR1 is SEHNR and CDR2 FQNEAQ (reference sequence). In nucleotides, the CDR3 is TGTGCCAGCAGCCCGTTTACGGGGAGCTCCTACGAGCAGTACTTC. Its protein product is CASSPFTGSSYEQYF.

This clone was detected only once. This sequence joins TRBV14 and TRBJ2-3; unclear D gene. CDR3 length: 13 amino acids. Germline CDR1 SGHDN, CDR2 FVKESK. V shed 3 bases and J shed 8 bases, with 12 bases lying between them. The CDR3 nucleotides are TGTGCCAGCAGCCAGACTCCGAAGGGTACGCAGTATTTT. It codes for CASSQTPKGTQYF.

The chain links TRBV7-2 to TRBJ2-1; D unclear. The CDR3 extends over 16 amino acids. V was trimmed by 1 base and J by 0 bases, leaving 10 bases between them. CDR1 SGHTA and CDR2 FQGNSA come from the germline V gene. The CDR3 coding sequence is TGTGCCAGCAGCTTAGTGCTGGGAAGCTCCTACAATGAGCAGTTCTTC. It is translated as CASSLVLGSSYNEQFF. Full variable domain (outside the CDR3, taken from reference TRBV7-2 and TRBJ2-1): GAGVSQSPSNKVTEKGKDVELRCDPISGHTALYWYRQSLGQGLEFLIYFQGNSAPDKSGLPSDRFSAERTGGSVSTLTIQRTQQEDSAVYLCASSLVLGSSYNEQFFGPGTRLTVL.

This clone has a single count. The CDR3 sequence: CASSEGNNYGYTF. Written as DNA, the CDR3 is TGTGCCAGCAGTGAGGGCAATAACTATGGCTACACCTTC. The chain recombines TRBV25-1 with TRBJ1-2, with D unresolved. The germline V gene encodes CDR1 MGHDK and CDR2 SYGVNS. V shed 3 bases and J shed 1 base, with 6 bases lying between them. This CDR3 region has 13 residues.

Remarks on this clone: This CDR3 is also generated by other DNA sequences in the sample. The genes are TRBV9 and TRBJ2-1; possibly TRBD1 for D (6 bases). Trimming left V 2 bases short and J 0 bases short, with 9 bases between. The CDR3 runs 15 residues. Germline assignment: CDR1 SGDLS and CDR2 YYNGEE. The CDR3 DNA reads as TGTGCCAGCAGCGTTCAGGGGAGCTCCTACAATGAGCAGTTCTTC. Translation gives CASSVQGSSYNEQFF.

The J gene is TRBJ2-5, the V gene TRBV30; the match to TRBD2 covers 12 bases. V gave up 2 bases and J gave up 5 bases; unmatched junction bases: 9. Germline CDR1 is GTSNPN and CDR2 is SVGIG (reference sequence). The length of the CDR3 is 16 residues. CDR3 bases: TGTGCCTGGAGTCCAGCTAGCGGGGGGGCGAGGGAGACCCAGTACTTC. It encodes CAWSPASGGARETQYF. The full variable domain, completed using reference TRBV30 and TRBJ2-5, is SQTIHQWPATLVQPVGSPLSLECTVEGTSNPNLYWYRQAAGRGLQLLFYSVGIGQISSEVPQNLSASRPQDRQFILSSKKLLLSDSGFYLCAWSPASGGARETQYFGPGTRLLVL.

The chain couples TRBV9 to TRBJ2-3; D uncertain. Trimming removed 0 bases at V and 0 bases at J, with 11 bases between. The CDR3 spans 16 residues. Germline CDR1 SGDLS, CDR2 YYNGEE. The CDR3 region has the DNA TGTGCCAGCAGCGTAGTTGACGGATTTAGCACAGATACGCAGTATTTT. Protein: CASSVVDGFSTDTQYF.

V gene TRBV28 combines with J gene TRBJ2-3; the match to TRBD1 covers 11 bases. The CDR3 is made up of 15 amino acids. Germline V gene data show CDR1 as MDHEN and CDR2 as SYDVKM. With V trimmed by 6 bases and J by 2 bases, 4 bases remained unmatched. The CDR3 nucleotides read TGTGCCAGCAGACGGGACAGGGGGAACACAGATACGCAGTATTTT. It encodes CASRRDRGNTDTQYF.

The rearrangement uses TRBV2 and TRBJ2-1, with D maybe TRBD1 (6 bases). Per germline, CDR1 SNHLY and CDR2 FYNNEI. The CDR3 has 12 amino acids. Trimming took 5 bases from V and 6 from J, leaving 8 bases between them. Here the CDR3 DNA reads TGTGCCAGCAGTTGGGACATCAATGAGCAGTTCTTC. It translates to CASSWDINEQFF.

V usage is TRBV28 and J usage is TRBJ2-3; either TRBD1 or TRBD2 may supply D (5 bases each). The CDR3 runs 15 residues. CDR1 MDHEN and CDR2 SYDVKM come from the germline V gene. V was trimmed by 2 bases and J by 1 base, leaving 10 bases between them. The chain's CDR3 is CASSLGGAGTDTQYF. The CDR3 bases are TGTGCCAGCAGTTTAGGGGGAGCGGGCACAGATACGCAGTATTTT. The whole variable domain, remainder taken from reference TRBV28 and TRBJ2-3, is DVKVTQSSRYLVKRTGEKVFLECVQDMDHENMFWYRQDPGLGLRLIYFSYDVKMKEKGDIPEGYSVSREKKERFSLILESASTNQTSMYLCASSLGGAGTDTQYFGPGTRLTVL.

The chain has TRBV21-1 and TRBJ2-4; the listed D gene, TRBD2, was not tested against the DNA. TRBV21-1 represents a pseudogene. There are 13 residues in the CDR3. This CDR3 is CASRVATKNIQYF. The DNA for the CDR3 is TGTGCCAGCAGAGTCGCGACCAAAAACATTCAGTACTTC.